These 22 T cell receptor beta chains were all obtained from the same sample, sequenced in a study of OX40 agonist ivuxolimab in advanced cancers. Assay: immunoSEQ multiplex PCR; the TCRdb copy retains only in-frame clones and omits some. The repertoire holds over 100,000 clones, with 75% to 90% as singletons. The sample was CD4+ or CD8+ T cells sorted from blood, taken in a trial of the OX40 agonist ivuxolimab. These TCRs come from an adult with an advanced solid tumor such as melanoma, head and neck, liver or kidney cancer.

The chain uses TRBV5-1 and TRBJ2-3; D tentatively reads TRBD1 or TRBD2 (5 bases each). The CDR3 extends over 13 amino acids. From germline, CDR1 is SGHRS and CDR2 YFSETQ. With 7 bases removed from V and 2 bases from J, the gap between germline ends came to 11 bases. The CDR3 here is CASGRDHTDTQYF. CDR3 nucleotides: TGCGCCAGCGGCCGGGACCACACAGATACGCAGTATTTT.

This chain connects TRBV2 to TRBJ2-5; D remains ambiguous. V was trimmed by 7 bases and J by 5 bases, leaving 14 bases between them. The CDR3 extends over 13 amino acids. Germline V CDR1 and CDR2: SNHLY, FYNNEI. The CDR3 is CASKFPGAETQYF. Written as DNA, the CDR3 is TGTGCCAGCAAGTTTCCGGGCGCGGAGACCCAGTACTTC.

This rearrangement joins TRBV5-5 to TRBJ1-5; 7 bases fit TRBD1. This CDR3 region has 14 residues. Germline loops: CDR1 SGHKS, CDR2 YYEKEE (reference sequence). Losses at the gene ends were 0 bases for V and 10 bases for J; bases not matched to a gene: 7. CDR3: CASSLETGNSPQHF. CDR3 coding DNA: TGTGCCAGCAGCTTGGAGACAGGGAATAGTCCCCAGCATTTT.

DNA for the CDR3: TGTGCCAGCAGCTTAACAGGGAGTATAAGAAATTCACCCCTCCACTTT. It yields the protein CASSLTGSIRNSPLHF. The gene calls are TRBV7-3 and TRBJ1-6; no firm D call. Germline-derived CDR1 and CDR2 are SGHTA and FQGTGA. This CDR3 has 16 residues. With 0 bases removed from V and 7 bases from J, the gap between germline ends came to 13 bases.

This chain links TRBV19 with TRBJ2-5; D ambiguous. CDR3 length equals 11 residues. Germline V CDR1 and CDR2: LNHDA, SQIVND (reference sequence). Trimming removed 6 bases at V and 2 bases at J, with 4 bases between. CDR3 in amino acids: CASSRQETQYF. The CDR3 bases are TGTGCCAGTAGCCGTCAAGAGACCCAGTACTTC.

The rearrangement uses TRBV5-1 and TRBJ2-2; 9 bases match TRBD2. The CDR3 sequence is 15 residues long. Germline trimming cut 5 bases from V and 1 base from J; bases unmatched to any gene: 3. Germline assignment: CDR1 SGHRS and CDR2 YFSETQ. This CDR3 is CASRNSGGNTGELFF. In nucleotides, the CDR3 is TGCGCCAGCAGAAATAGCGGGGGGAACACCGGGGAGCTGTTTTTT.

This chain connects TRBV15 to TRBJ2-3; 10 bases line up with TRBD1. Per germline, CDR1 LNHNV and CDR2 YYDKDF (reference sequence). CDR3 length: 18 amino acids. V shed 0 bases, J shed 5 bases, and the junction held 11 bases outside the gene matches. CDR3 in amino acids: CATSRDVPGQGPRDTQYF. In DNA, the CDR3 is TGTGCCACCAGCAGAGATGTGCCGGGACAGGGGCCCCGAGATACGCAGTATTTT. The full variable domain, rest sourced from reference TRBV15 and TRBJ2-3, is DAMVIQNPRYQVTQFGKPVTLSCSQTLNHNVMYWYQQKSSQAPKLLFHYYDKDFNNEADTPDNFQSRRPNTSFCFLDIRSPGLGDTAMYLCATSRDVPGQGPRDTQYFGPGTRLTVL.

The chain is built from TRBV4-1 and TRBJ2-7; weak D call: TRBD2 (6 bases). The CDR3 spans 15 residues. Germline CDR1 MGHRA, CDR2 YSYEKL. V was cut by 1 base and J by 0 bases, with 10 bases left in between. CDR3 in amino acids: CASSQVGGASYEQYF. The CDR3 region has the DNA TGCGCCAGCAGCCAAGTCGGGGGAGCCTCCTACGAGCAGTACTTC.

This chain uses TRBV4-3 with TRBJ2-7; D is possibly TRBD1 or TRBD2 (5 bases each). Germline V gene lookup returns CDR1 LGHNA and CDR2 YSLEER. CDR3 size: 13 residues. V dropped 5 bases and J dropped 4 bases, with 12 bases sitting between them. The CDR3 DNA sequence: TGCGCCAGCAGCAGGGACGGCGGGTACGAGCAGTACTTC. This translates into CASSRDGGYEQYF.

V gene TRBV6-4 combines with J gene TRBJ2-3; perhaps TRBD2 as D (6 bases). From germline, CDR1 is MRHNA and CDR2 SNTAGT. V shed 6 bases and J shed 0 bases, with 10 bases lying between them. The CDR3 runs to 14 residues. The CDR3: CASRAGTSTDTQYF. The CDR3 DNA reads TGTGCCAGCAGGGCGGGGACTAGCACAGATACGCAGTATTTT.

The DNA of the CDR3 is TGTGCCACCGTCCAAACAGGGGTGAACACTGAAGCTTTCTTT. Its protein product is CATVQTGVNTEAFF. The gene calls are TRBV6-6 and TRBJ1-1; 7 bases line up with TRBD1. With V trimmed by 10 bases and J by 0 bases, 8 bases remained unmatched. Germline CDR1 reads MNHNY; CDR2 reads SVGAGI (reference sequence). This CDR3 region has 14 residues.

The CDR3 loop is CASSQGRQSGAYEQYF. The CDR3 coding sequence is TGCGCCAGCAGCCAAGGGAGGCAATCAGGGGCCTACGAGCAGTACTTC. The chain has TRBV4-1 and TRBJ2-7; D possibly corresponds to TRBD1 (6 bases). With 1 base removed from V and 2 bases from J, the gap between germline ends came to 15 bases. The CDR3 has 16 amino acids. CDR1 and CDR2 (germline): MGHRA, YSYEKL.

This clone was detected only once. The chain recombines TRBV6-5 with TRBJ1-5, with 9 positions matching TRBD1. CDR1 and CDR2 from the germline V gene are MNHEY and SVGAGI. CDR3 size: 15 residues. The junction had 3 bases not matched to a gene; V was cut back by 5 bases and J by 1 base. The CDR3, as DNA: TGTGCCAGCAGTGTGACAGGGGGAAGCAATCAGCCCCAGCATTTT. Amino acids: CASSVTGGSNQPQHF.

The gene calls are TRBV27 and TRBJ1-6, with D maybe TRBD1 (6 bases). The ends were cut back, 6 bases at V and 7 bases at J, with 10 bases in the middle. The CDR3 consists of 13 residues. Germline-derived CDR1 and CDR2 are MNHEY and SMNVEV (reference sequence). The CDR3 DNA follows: TGTGCCAGCAGGTGGGGGCAGAATTCACCCCTCCACTTT. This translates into CASRWGQNSPLHF.

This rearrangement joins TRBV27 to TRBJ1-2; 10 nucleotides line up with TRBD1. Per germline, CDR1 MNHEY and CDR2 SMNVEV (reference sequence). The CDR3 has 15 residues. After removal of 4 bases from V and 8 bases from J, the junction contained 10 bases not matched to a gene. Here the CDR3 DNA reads TGTGCCAGCAGTTCCCTCCGGGACAGGGGACTGGGCTACACCTTC. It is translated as CASSSLRDRGLGYTF.

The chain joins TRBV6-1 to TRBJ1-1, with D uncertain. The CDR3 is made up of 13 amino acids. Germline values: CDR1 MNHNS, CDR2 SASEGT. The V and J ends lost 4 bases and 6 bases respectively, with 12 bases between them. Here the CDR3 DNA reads TGTGCCAGCAGTGGAGGCCCGGGCGCTGAAGCTTTCTTT. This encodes CASSGGPGAEAFF.

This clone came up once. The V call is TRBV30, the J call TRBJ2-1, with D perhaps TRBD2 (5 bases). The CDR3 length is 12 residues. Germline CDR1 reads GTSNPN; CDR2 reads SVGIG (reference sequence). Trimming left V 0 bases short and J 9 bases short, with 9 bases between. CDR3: CAWSVLGREQFF. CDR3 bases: TGTGCCTGGAGTGTACTAGGGCGTGAGCAGTTCTTC.

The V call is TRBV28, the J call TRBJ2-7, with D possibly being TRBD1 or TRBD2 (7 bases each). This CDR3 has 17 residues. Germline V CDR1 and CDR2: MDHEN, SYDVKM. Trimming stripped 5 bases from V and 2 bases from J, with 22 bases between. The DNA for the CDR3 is TGTGCCAGCAGTCCGATGACAGGGAGGGTCAGGCCCTACGAGCAGTACTTC. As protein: CASSPMTGRVRPYEQYF.

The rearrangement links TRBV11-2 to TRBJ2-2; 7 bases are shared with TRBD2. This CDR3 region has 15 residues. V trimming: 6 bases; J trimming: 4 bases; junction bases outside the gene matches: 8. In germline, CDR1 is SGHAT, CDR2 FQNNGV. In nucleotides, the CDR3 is TGTGCCAGCAGTTTATCTCGGGGGGTCACCGGGGAGCTGTTTTTT. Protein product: CASSLSRGVTGELFF.

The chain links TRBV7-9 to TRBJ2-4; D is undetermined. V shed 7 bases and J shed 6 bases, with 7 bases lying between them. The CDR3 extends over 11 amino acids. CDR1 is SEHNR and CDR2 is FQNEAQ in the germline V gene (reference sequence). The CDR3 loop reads CASTSGNIQYF. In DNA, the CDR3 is TGTGCCAGCACCTCCGGAAACATTCAGTACTTC.

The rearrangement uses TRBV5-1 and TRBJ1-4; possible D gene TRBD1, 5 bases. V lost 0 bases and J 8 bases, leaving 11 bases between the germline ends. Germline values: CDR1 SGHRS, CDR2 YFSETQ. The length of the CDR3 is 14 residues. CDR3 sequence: CASSLGGWQEKLFF. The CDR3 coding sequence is TGCGCCAGCAGCTTGGGGGGCTGGCAGGAAAAACTGTTTTTT.

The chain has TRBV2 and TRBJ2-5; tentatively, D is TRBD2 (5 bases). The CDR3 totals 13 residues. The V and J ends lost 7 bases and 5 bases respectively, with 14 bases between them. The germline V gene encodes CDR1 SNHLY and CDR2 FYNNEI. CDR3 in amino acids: CASTARELETQYF. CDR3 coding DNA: TGTGCCAGCACGGCGAGGGAGCTCGAGACCCAGTACTTC.